Listed here is a single TCR beta chain. Antigen unknown. The sample comes from a study of T cells after posttransplantation cyclophosphamide. Whole-study results and caveats: Blood and skin or GI T cell repertoires showed limited TRB overlap. Later blood repertoires were often dominated by clones from the donor CD8+ memory compartment.

Peripheral blood was collected from the related graft donor on the marrow donation day. Here immunoSEQ multiplex PCR was the method, and the copy in TCRdb shows in-frame clones only, minus some. The sample has thousands of clones, 70% to 90% seen once. CDR3 length: 15 residues. Germline-derived CDR1 and CDR2 are MNHNS and SASEGT. The V segment lost 3 bases and the J segment 2 bases; nucleotides outside the gene matches: 3. The clonotype originates from a woman aged 45-65 years in good health and a related stem cell transplant donor. The genes are TRBV6-1 and TRBJ2-1, with TRBD2 matching over 8 bases. Sequenced sample: CD8+ T cells sorted from PBMCs. The CDR3 loop reads CASSDGGGPYNEQFF. As DNA, the CDR3 is TGTGCCAGCAGTGACGGGGGGGGGCCCTACAATGAGCAGTTCTTC.